The TCR beta chain described here comes from a study of response to subunit inactivated influenza vaccine. TCRdb called the RT-PCR reads again in MiXCR, with one record for every CDR3 protein. Among more than 450,000 distinct CDR3 sequences listed, about 11% were seen once. These data were likewise used in another study, on T cells expressing NK-cell markers. From that study: The TCR beta cDNA came from 5'RACE template switching with UMIs. From sorted CD3+CD56+NKG2C+, CD3+CD56+NKG2C- and CD3+CD56-NKG2C+ T cells came the TCR beta repertoires.

This TCR came from a man aged 50-60 years who received an inactivated influenza vaccine. Sequencing used PBMCs from blood, obtained on the day of vaccination.

Written as DNA, the CDR3 is TGTGCCAGCAGCCGAACCGGGACAGGGCCCACTGAAGCTTTCTTT. As protein: CASSRTGTGPTEAFF. The V and J genes are TRBV6-1 and TRBJ1-1, with 9 bases fitting TRBD1. Germline CDR1 and CDR2: MNHNS and SASEGT. This CDR3 is built from 15 residues. V was clipped by 6 bases and J by 4 bases; unmatched bases: 9.